Below are 15 T cell receptor beta chains sequenced from a single sample in a study of blood T cell repertoires in COVID-19 (dated by TCRdb to 2019 to 2021). Libraries were made using the immunoSEQ multiplex PCR assay. This immuneACCESS table, as held by TCRdb, lists in-frame sequences with V and J called but not all clones. Of the missing ones, under half trace to an unresolved V gene in checked studies; the others have no known cause. Present in this sample are some 100,000 clones, 84% of which were seen just once. Of the sample, approximately 15% falls within the top ten clones. Input material: peripheral blood. The receptors come from a woman aged 55 to 70 with acute or convalescent COVID-19.

This clone was observed a single time. The chain carries TRBV5-5 and TRBJ1-1, with TRBD1 as a possible D gene (5 bases). V was clipped by 4 bases and J by 1 base, with 11 bases between them. Per germline, CDR1 SGHKS and CDR2 YYEKEE (reference sequence). This CDR3 has 14 amino acids. CDR3 sequence reads: CASSRGTANTEAFF. The DNA of the CDR3 is TGTGCCAGCAGCCGCGGGACCGCGAACACTGAAGCTTTCTTT.

V is TRBV15 and J is TRBJ2-1; TRBD2 matches at 8 bases. Looked up from germline, CDR1 is LNHNV and CDR2 is YYDKDF (reference sequence). V was pared by 5 bases and J by 5 bases, with 11 bases of the junction left unmatched. This CDR3 is 16 amino acids long. For the CDR3, the DNA is TGTGCCACCAGCCGGCCGCGGGGGGCTGAAAACAATGAGCAGTTCTTC. Amino acid sequence: CATSRPRGAENNEQFF.

The genes are TRBV3-1 (or the pseudogene TRBV3-2) and TRBJ2-5, with D perhaps matching TRBD1 (6 bases). Trimming shortened V by 2 bases and J by 2 bases, and 15 bases separated the two germline ends. CDR3 size: 16 residues. Germline CDR1 reads LGHDT; CDR2 reads YNNKEL (reference sequence). CDR3 in amino acids: CASSQNPGTLQETQYF. CDR3 DNA sequence: TGTGCCAGCAGCCAAAACCCCGGGACACTACAAGAGACCCAGTACTTC.

V usage is TRBV3-1 (or the pseudogene TRBV3-2) and J usage is TRBJ2-7; D unresolved. Trimming removed 3 bases from V and 6 bases from J, with 9 bases in between. The CDR3 sequence is 12 residues long. The germline gives CDR1 LGHDT, CDR2 YNNKEL (reference sequence). The CDR3 spells CASSHARSEQYF. The CDR3 DNA follows: TGTGCCAGCAGCCATGCCCGCAGCGAGCAGTACTTC.

V gene TRBV7-2 combines with J gene TRBJ1-2, with D possibly matching TRBD1 (5 bases). Germline values: CDR1 SGHTA, CDR2 FQGNSA. Trimming removed 5 bases at V and 7 bases at J, with 20 bases between. The CDR3 is 15 residues long. The CDR3 DNA is TGTGCCAGCAGCCAACCCCCGGGAGACGGGGCTGGCTACACCTTC. Translation: CASSQPPGDGAGYTF.

This clone was picked up many times. The chain links TRBV7-6 to TRBJ2-7, with D possibly TRBD2 on 5 matching bases. V lost 3 bases and J lost 11, with 29 bases in between. The V gene's germline CDR1 is SGHVS and CDR2 FNYEAQ. The CDR3 is 17 amino acids. The CDR3: CASSLERPLSPLTREYF. CDR3 DNA: TGTGCCAGCAGCTTGGAAAGACCGCTAAGTCCCCTTACGAGGGAGTACTTC.

V gene TRBV6-2 or TRBV6-3 combines with J gene TRBJ1-2; 10 nucleotides line up with TRBD1. CDR3 length: 16 residues. The V and J ends lost 6 bases and 2 bases, in that order; junction bases with no gene match: 9. The V gene's germline CDR1 is MNHEY and CDR2 SVGEGT. CDR3 sequence: CASSQNPGQGNYGYTF. The CDR3 bases are TGTGCCAGCAGCCAAAACCCGGGACAGGGGAACTATGGCTACACCTTC.

The chain is built from TRBV4-1 and TRBJ1-4; D ambiguous. Trimming removed 3 bases from V and 8 bases from J, with 7 bases in between. The V gene's germline CDR1 is MGHRA and CDR2 YSYEKL. CDR3 size: 12 residues. The CDR3 spells CASSHPMEKLFF. CDR3 nucleotide sequence: TGCGCCAGCAGCCACCCTATGGAAAAACTGTTTTTT.

This chain uses TRBV27 with TRBJ1-2; no reliable D call. Trimming removed 4 bases from V and 7 bases from J, with 7 bases in between. This CDR3 region has 11 residues. Germline CDR1 reads MNHEY; CDR2 reads SMNVEV (reference sequence). CDR3 nucleotide sequence: TGTGCCAGCAGTTCGGGAGGTGGCTACACCTTC. Protein product: CASSSGGGYTF.

The V gene is TRBV6-1, the J gene TRBJ1-2; D possibly corresponds to TRBD1 (6 bases). The CDR3 contains 17 residues. The germline gives CDR1 MNHNS, CDR2 SASEGT. The ends were cut back, 3 bases at V and 2 bases at J, with 19 bases in the middle. CDR3: CASSEVALGASNYGYTF. CDR3 sequence (DNA): TGTGCCAGCAGTGAGGTGGCATTGGGGGCATCCAACTATGGCTACACCTTC.

Written as DNA, the CDR3 is TGCAGTGCTAGTCGACAGATTAACTATGGCTACACCTTC. It translates to CSASRQINYGYTF. This chain links TRBV20-1 with TRBJ1-2, with D possibly matching TRBD1 (5 bases). Trimming took off 3 bases at V and 1 base at J, with 9 bases between the two ends. Germline loops: CDR1 DFQATT, CDR2 SNEGSKA (reference sequence). This CDR3 contains 13 residues.

This clone was detected only once. Written as DNA, the CDR3 is TGCGCCAGCAGCCTGAGCGGGACAGGGGGTGAAAAACTGTTTTTT. Amino acids: CASSLSGTGGEKLFF. This chain uses TRBV5-1 with TRBJ1-4; 11 bases match TRBD1. Germline-derived CDR1 and CDR2 are SGHRS and YFSETQ. CDR3 length: 15 residues. Germline trimming cut 4 bases from V and 7 bases from J; bases unmatched to any gene: 6.

This rearrangement joins TRBV2 to TRBJ1-5, with 8 bases fitting TRBD1. V was clipped by 5 bases and J by 6 bases; unmatched bases: 12. This CDR3 region has 16 residues. Germline CDR1 reads SNHLY; CDR2 reads FYNNEI. The CDR3: CASSRSAGQAGQPQHF. The CDR3 bases are TGTGCCAGCAGTCGGAGCGCGGGACAGGCCGGTCAGCCCCAGCATTTT.

The rearrangement links TRBV27 to TRBJ1-6; 8 nucleotides line up with TRBD1. CDR3 length equals 15 residues. Germline CDR1 and CDR2: MNHEY and SMNVEV (reference sequence). V was clipped by 2 bases and J by 7 bases; unmatched bases: 4. The CDR3 loop is CASSLRDRFNSPLHF. Here the CDR3 DNA reads TGTGCCAGCAGTTTACGGGACAGGTTCAATTCACCCCTCCACTTT.

This clone was observed once. This chain uses TRBV28 with TRBJ1-1; no firm D call. The CDR3 has 14 amino acids. Germline V gene data show CDR1 as MDHEN and CDR2 as SYDVKM. V was clipped by 7 bases and J by 1 base, with 13 bases between them. CDR3 in amino acids: CASTLGRRNTEAFF. The DNA for the CDR3 is TGTGCCAGCACCCTCGGGAGGAGGAACACTGAAGCTTTCTTT.